This TCR beta chain was sequenced for a study of identifying expanded T cells in peripheral blood. The repertoire was sequenced with immunoSEQ multiplex PCR; TCRdb's copy has only in-frame clones and lacks some. The sample shows approximately 63,000 clones, around 87% of them seen only once. Study-wide results and limits: Differentially abundant clones: around 1.2 between replicates, about 16 at 2 to 3 weeks, approximately 18 at four.

The CDR3 runs 14 residues. Germline-derived CDR1 and CDR2 are GTSNPN and SVGIG (reference sequence). Trimming stripped 2 bases from V and 2 bases from J, with 10 bases between. As regards this clone: The antigen remains undetermined.

The chain joins TRBV30 to TRBJ2-4; D is tentatively TRBD1 or TRBD2 (6 bases each). The sequence came from a person aged 18-69 years in good health. Source material: blood. The CDR3 DNA reads TGTGCCTGGAGTAGGGGGGCCTCCAAAAACATTCAGTACTTC. Amino acids: CAWSRGASKNIQYF.